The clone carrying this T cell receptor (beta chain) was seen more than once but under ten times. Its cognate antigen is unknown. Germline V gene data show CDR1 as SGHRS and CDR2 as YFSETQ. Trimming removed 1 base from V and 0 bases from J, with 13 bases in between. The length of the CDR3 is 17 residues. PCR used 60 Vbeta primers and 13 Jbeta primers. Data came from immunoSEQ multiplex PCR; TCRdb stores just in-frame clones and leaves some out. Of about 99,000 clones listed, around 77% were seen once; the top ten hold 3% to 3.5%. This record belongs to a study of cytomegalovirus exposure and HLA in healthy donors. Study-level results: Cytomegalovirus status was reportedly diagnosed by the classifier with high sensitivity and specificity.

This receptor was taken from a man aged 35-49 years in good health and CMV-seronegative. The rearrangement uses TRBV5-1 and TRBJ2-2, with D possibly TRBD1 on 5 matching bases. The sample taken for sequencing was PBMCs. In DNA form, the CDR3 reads TGCGCCAGCAGCTTGATTGTTCAGGGTTCGAACACCGGGGAGCTGTTTTTT. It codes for CASSLIVQGSNTGELFF.